The 18 T cell receptor beta chains given below trace back to one sample, sequenced in a study of technical replicates of blood from a handful of donors. Assay used: immunoSEQ multiplex PCR; TCRdb lists only in-frame clones, some missing. This sample has about 100,000 clones, with roughly 95% found just once. Sequencing was performed on T cells isolated from PBMCs. The receptor source for this set is a human donor in good health.

The chain recombines TRBV6-1 with TRBJ1-5; 7 bases are shared with TRBD1. Germline loops: CDR1 MNHNS, CDR2 SASEGT. The J segment lost 2 bases and the V segment lost 7 bases, leaving 5 bases of the junction unmatched. The CDR3 is 14 residues long. The CDR3 DNA is TGTGCCAGCATCCCCACAGGGGGCAATCAGCCCCAGCATTTT. Translating gives CASIPTGGNQPQHF.

The V and J genes are TRBV11-2 and TRBJ1-2; 9 bases match TRBD1. The CDR3 has 16 residues. Trimming removed 2 bases from V and 3 bases from J; junction bases left unmatched: 7. Germline values: CDR1 SGHAT, CDR2 FQNNGV. For the CDR3, the DNA is TGTGCCAGCAGCTTATCGGCGGGACAGGGTGACTATGGCTACACCTTC. Translated: CASSLSAGQGDYGYTF.

The gene calls are TRBV4-1 and TRBJ2-7; TRBD1 is a possible D gene (6 bases). Looked up from germline, CDR1 is MGHRA and CDR2 is YSYEKL. The CDR3 consists of 14 residues. The V gene lost 2 bases and the J gene lost 3 bases, with 11 bases spanning the gap. CDR3 sequence reads: CASSQSGGRYEQYF. For the CDR3, the DNA is TGCGCCAGCAGCCAAAGTGGGGGCCGCTACGAGCAGTACTTC.

The genes are TRBV6-1 and TRBJ1-5, with a possible D match to TRBD1 (6 bases). The CDR3 totals 15 residues. CDR1 and CDR2 from the germline V gene are MNHNS and SASEGT. Between the trimmed V and J ends, which lost 7 bases and 7 bases, there was a span of 20 bases. The CDR3, as DNA: TGTGCCAGCATAAGGGTAGGGGCAGGGGTACAGCCCCAGCATTTT. Translating gives CASIRVGAGVQPQHF.

The chain links TRBV18 to TRBJ2-3, with D possibly being TRBD1 (6 bases). V shed 0 bases and J shed 3 bases, with 19 bases lying between them. The CDR3 extends over 18 amino acids. Germline V lookup: CDR1 KGHSH, CDR2 LQKENI. The CDR3 sequence is CASSPPALTGLRTDTQYF. Written as DNA, the CDR3 is TGTGCCAGCTCACCACCAGCTCTGACAGGTCTGAGGACAGATACGCAGTATTTT.

The chain employs TRBV27 and TRBJ2-2, with a tentative D call TRBD2 (7 bases). Germline CDR1 and CDR2: MNHEY and SMNVEV (reference sequence). V lost 4 bases and J lost 3, with 15 bases in between. This CDR3 contains 16 residues. Here the CDR3 DNA reads TGTGCCAGCAGTTCCCCTGGGGGGGGGCACACCGGGGAGCTGTTTTTT. Its protein is CASSSPGGGHTGELFF.

The chain combines TRBV19 with TRBJ1-2, with no clear D. This CDR3 has 14 residues. Germline CDR1 is LNHDA and CDR2 is SQIVND (reference sequence). The V gene lost 1 base and the J gene lost 3 bases, with 9 bases spanning the gap. Here the CDR3 DNA reads TGTGCCAGTAGTATAGGTCACAGAGACTATGGCTACACCTTC. It is translated as CASSIGHRDYGYTF.

This rearrangement joins TRBV27 to TRBJ2-7; 11 bases map to TRBD2. The CDR3 covers 14 residues. Germline CDR1 reads MNHEY; CDR2 reads SMNVEV (reference sequence). The junction had 5 bases not matched to a gene; V was cut back by 10 bases and J by 0 bases. The CDR3 nucleotides are TGTGCCACGTTAGCGGGAGGGAGCTCCTACGAGCAGTACTTC. It translates to CATLAGGSSYEQYF.

V is TRBV6-5 and J is TRBJ1-2, with D tentatively TRBD1 (5 bases). The V end lost 5 bases, the J end lost 4 bases, and 14 bases lay between the germline ends. This CDR3 has 14 residues. Germline loops: CDR1 MNHEY, CDR2 SVGAGI. In DNA, the CDR3 is TGTGCCAGCAGTACGTCAGGGTCCCTCTATGGCTACACCTTC. Encoded protein: CASSTSGSLYGYTF.

The rearrangement joins TRBV27 to TRBJ2-5; 15 positions agree with TRBD2. The V segment lost 4 bases and the J segment 6 bases; nucleotides outside the gene matches: 12. The CDR3 covers 18 residues. Germline assignment: CDR1 MNHEY and CDR2 SMNVEV (reference sequence). CDR3 in amino acids: CASSSSGLAGGFRKTQYF. The CDR3 region has the DNA TGTGCCAGCAGTTCCTCTGGACTAGCGGGAGGGTTTAGAAAGACCCAGTACTTC.

This clone was seen once. This chain connects TRBV19 to TRBJ2-5, with D possibly TRBD2 on 6 matching bases. The germline V gene encodes CDR1 LNHDA and CDR2 SQIVND (reference sequence). V was cut by 1 base and J by 3 bases, with 15 bases left in between. The CDR3 is 16 residues long. The CDR3 DNA sequence: TGTGCCAGTAGTATAGGCTGGGGGAGGCGTGAAGAGACCCAGTACTTC. It yields the protein CASSIGWGRREETQYF. The variable domain in full, completed from reference TRBV19 and TRBJ2-5, reads DGGITQSPKYLFRKEGQNVTLSCEQNLNHDAMYWYRQDPGQGLRLIYYSQIVNDFQKGDIAEGYSVSREKKESFPLTVTSAQKNPTAFYLCASSIGWGRREETQYFGPGTRLLVL.

The chain carries TRBV5-1 and TRBJ1-1; D is unresolved. Trimming removed 5 bases from V and 6 bases from J, with 17 bases in between. The CDR3 extends over 14 amino acids. CDR1 and CDR2 from the germline V gene are SGHRS and YFSETQ. The CDR3, as DNA: TGCGCCAGCAGATCTTGGGCCCAGACCGCTGAAGCTTTCTTT. Encoded protein: CASRSWAQTAEAFF.

This clone has more than one count but fewer than ten. The chain employs TRBV18 and TRBJ1-1, with a weak D call TRBD1 (5 bases). The V end lost 0 bases, the J end lost 5 bases, and 13 bases lay between the germline ends. CDR3 size: 15 residues. Germline V gene data show CDR1 as KGHSH and CDR2 as LQKENI. The CDR3 protein is CASSPPKGAETEAFF. The CDR3 nucleotides are TGTGCCAGCTCACCACCTAAAGGGGCCGAGACTGAAGCTTTCTTT.

This clone showed up just a few times. The chain carries TRBV19 and TRBJ2-7; D is possibly TRBD2 (5 bases). The ends were cut back, 3 bases at V and 5 bases at J, with 8 bases in the middle. Germline loops: CDR1 LNHDA, CDR2 SQIVND (reference sequence). This CDR3 has 12 amino acids. The CDR3: CASSIFGDEQYF. For the CDR3, the DNA is TGTGCCAGTAGTATTTTCGGGGACGAGCAGTACTTC. Full variable domain (missing parts from reference TRBV19 and TRBJ2-7): DGGITQSPKYLFRKEGQNVTLSCEQNLNHDAMYWYRQDPGQGLRLIYYSQIVNDFQKGDIAEGYSVSREKKESFPLTVTSAQKNPTAFYLCASSIFGDEQYFGPGTRLTVT.

This chain joins TRBV2 and TRBJ1-1; D not certain. Between the trimmed V and J ends, which lost 4 bases and 4 bases, there was a span of 10 bases. CDR3 length equals 13 residues. Germline CDR1 SNHLY, CDR2 FYNNEI. CDR3 protein: CASSGGRSTEAFF. The CDR3 DNA reads TGTGCCAGCAGTGGAGGGAGAAGCACTGAAGCTTTCTTT. The variable domain in full, with the rest retrieved from reference TRBV2 and TRBJ1-1, is EPEVTQTPSHQVTQMGQEVILRCVPISNHLYFYWYRQILGQKVEFLVSFYNNEISEKSEIFDDQFSVERPDGSNFTLKIRSTKLEDSAMYFCASSGGRSTEAFFGQGTRLTVV.

The V gene is TRBV11-2, the J gene TRBJ1-4; D is unresolved. The CDR3 loop spans 13 amino acids. Per the germline V gene, CDR1 is SGHAT and CDR2 is FQNNGV. V lost 2 bases and J 8 bases, leaving 9 bases between the germline ends. This CDR3 is CASSLNGVEKLFF. In nucleotides, the CDR3 is TGTGCCAGCAGCTTAAACGGGGTAGAAAAACTGTTTTTT.

The genes are TRBV19 and TRBJ2-3; no clear D gene. Germline V gene lookup returns CDR1 LNHDA and CDR2 SQIVND (reference sequence). Trimming stripped 7 bases from V and 0 bases from J, with 8 bases between. CDR3 length equals 13 residues. Here the CDR3 DNA reads TGTGCCAGTAACGGAGCTAGCACAGATACGCAGTATTTT. It translates to CASNGASTDTQYF. The full variable domain, its missing parts supplied by reference TRBV19 and TRBJ2-3, is DGGITQSPKYLFRKEGQNVTLSCEQNLNHDAMYWYRQDPGQGLRLIYYSQIVNDFQKGDIAEGYSVSREKKESFPLTVTSAQKNPTAFYLCASNGASTDTQYFGPGTRLTVL.

This rearrangement joins TRBV30 to TRBJ1-2; TRBD1 matches 10 bases. The CDR3 is 13 amino acids. J was trimmed by 8 bases and V by 3 bases; bases with no gene match: 6. Germline CDR1 GTSNPN, CDR2 SVGIG (reference sequence). The chain's CDR3 is CAWRTGQGFGYTF. CDR3 bases: TGTGCCTGGAGGACGGGACAGGGGTTCGGCTACACCTTC.